A selection of T cell receptor beta chains follows, all from one sample in a study of blood T cell repertoires in COVID-19. Some clones are missing from TCRdb's copy, which holds only in-frame ones; the method was immunoSEQ multiplex PCR. Here the sample spans about 230,000 clones, around 86% being singletons. Sequenced sample: peripheral blood. These receptor sequences come from a man aged 45 to 65 with COVID-19, enrolled during active disease. CDR3s leave out the opening cysteine and the closing phenylalanine or tryptophan. Each record gives: V gene, clone size, J gene, CDR3 protein. Part of the rows lack a size; the others show once, few, many or a class for expanded clones.

TRBV5-1	.	TRBJ1-2	ASSLAGGEGYT
TRBV11-2	.	TRBJ2-5	ASSLVGGVGKETQY
TRBV25-1	.	TRBJ2-7	ASSELASGVRDAGEQY
TRBV27	.	TRBJ2-7	ASSSSGSPHEQY
TRBV19	.	TRBJ2-5	ASSIGDQGGETQY
TRBV28	.	TRBJ1-1	ASSEITGGWAF
TRBV30	.	TRBJ2-1	AWSARLHNEQF
TRBV5-4	few	TRBJ2-2	ASSLGTAWPGELF
TRBV5-8	.	TRBJ2-3	ASSPGLDSYTDTQY
TRBV3-1/TRBV3-2	.	TRBJ2-1	ASSQLPLGGGNEQF